The clone carrying this T cell receptor (beta chain) occurred many times. The target antigen is unknown. The source of the sample is a study of neurological immune-mediated disorders. Time point meaning: longitudinal time-point 1 (baseline). Every sequencing run gave over 200 million TCR-beta sequences, taken from 15-18 subjects. TCRdb used MiXCR to reprocess the 5' RACE reads, holding one entry per CDR3 protein. The sample shows approximately 36,000 distinct CDR3 sequences, less than 3.5% of them seen only once. Study-level points and caveats: It was HTLV-1-associated myelopathy that showed the most TCR clonal expansion, while multiple sclerosis showed the least, falling below healthy controls.

The source of this sequence is a woman aged 60-75 years with multiple sclerosis. Source material: PBMCs.

The CDR3 loop reads CASSLGSQGVADTQYF. In DNA form, the CDR3 reads TGTGCCAGCAGCTTGGGGTCGCAGGGCGTCGCAGATACGCAGTATTTT. The V and J genes are TRBV5-8 and TRBJ2-3; D is perhaps TRBD1 (5 bases). Germline lookup yields CDR1 SGHTS and CDR2 YDEGEE. CDR3 size: 16 residues. Trimming removed 0 bases at V and 4 bases at J, with 15 bases between.